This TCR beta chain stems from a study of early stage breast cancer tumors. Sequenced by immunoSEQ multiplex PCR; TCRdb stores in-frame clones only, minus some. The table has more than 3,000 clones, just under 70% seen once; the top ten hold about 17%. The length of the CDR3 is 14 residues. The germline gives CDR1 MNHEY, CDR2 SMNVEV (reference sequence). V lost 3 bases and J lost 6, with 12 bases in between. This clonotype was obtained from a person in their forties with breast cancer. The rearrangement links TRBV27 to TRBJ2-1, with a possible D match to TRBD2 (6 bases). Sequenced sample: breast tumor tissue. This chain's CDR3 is CASSFSGEVNEQFF. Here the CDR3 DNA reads TGTGCCAGCAGTTTTTCGGGAGAGGTCAATGAGCAGTTCTTC.